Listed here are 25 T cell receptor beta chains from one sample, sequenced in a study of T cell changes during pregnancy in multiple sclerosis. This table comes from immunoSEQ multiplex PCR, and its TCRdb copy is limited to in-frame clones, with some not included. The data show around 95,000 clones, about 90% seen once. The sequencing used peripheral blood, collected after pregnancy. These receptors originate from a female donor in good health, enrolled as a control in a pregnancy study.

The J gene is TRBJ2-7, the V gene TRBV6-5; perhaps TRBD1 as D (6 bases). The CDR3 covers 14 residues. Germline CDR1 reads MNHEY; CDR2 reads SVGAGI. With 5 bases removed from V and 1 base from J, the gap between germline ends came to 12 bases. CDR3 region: CASSDIGGSYEQYF. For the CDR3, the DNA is TGTGCCAGCAGTGATATAGGGGGTTCCTACGAGCAGTACTTC.

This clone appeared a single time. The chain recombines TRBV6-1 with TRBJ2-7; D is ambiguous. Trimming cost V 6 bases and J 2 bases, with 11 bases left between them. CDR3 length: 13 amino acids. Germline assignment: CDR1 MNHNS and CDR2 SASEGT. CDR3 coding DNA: TGTGCCAGCAGGGAACAAGCCGCCTACGAGCAGTACTTC. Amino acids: CASREQAAYEQYF.

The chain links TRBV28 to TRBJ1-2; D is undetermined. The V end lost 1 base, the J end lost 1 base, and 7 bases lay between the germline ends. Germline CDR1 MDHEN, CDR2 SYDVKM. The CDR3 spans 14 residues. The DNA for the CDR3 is TGTGCCAGCAGTTTATCTGGCTTTAACTATGGCTACACCTTC. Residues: CASSLSGFNYGYTF.

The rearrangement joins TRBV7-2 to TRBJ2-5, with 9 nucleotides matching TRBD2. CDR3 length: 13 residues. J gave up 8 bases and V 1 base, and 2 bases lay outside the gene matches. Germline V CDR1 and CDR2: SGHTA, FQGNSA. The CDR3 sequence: CASSLGGLATQYF. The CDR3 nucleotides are TGTGCCAGCAGCTTAGGGGGACTAGCAACCCAGTACTTC.

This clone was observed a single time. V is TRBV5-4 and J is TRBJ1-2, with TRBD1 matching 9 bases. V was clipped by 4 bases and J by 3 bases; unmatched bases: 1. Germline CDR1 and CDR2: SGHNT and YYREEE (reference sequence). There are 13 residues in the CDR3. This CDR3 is CASSRDRDYGYTF. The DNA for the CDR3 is TGTGCCAGCAGCCGGGACAGGGACTATGGCTACACCTTC. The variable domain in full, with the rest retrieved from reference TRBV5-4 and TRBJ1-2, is ETGVTQSPTHLIKTRGQQVTLRCSSQSGHNTVSWYQQALGQGPQFIFQYYREEENGRGNFPPRFSGLQFPNYSSELNVNALELDDSALYLCASSRDRDYGYTFGSGTRLTVV.

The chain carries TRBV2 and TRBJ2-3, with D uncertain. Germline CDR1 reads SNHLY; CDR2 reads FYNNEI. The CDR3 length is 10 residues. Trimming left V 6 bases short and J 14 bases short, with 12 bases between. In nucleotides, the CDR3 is TGTGCCAGCAGAGAACTACCGGGGTATTTT. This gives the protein CASRELPGYF.

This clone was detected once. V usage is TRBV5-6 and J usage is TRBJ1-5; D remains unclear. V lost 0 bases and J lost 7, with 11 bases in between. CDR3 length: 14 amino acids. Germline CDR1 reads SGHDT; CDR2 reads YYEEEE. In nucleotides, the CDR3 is TGTGCCAGCAGCTTGGGAGAGGGCGGGCAGCCCCAGCATTTT. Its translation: CASSLGEGGQPQHF.

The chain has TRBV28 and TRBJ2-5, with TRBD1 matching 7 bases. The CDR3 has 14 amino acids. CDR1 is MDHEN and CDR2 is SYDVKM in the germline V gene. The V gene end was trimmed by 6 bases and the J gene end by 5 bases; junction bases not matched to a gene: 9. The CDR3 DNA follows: TGTGCCAGCAGCCTAGACAGGGTCGTTGAGACCCAGTACTTC. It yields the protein CASSLDRVVETQYF.

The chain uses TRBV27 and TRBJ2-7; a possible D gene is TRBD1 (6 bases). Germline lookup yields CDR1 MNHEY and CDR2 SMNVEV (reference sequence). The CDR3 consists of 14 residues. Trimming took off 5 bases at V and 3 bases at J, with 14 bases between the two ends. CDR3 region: CASSPWTAHYEQYF. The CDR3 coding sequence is TGTGCCAGCAGTCCATGGACAGCGCACTACGAGCAGTACTTC.

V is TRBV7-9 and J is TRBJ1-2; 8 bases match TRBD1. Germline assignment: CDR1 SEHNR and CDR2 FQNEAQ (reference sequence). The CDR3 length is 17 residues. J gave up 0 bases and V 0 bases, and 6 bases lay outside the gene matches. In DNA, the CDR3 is TGTGCCAGCAGCTTAGCCGGACAGGGATTAGCTAACTATGGCTACACCTTC. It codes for CASSLAGQGLANYGYTF.

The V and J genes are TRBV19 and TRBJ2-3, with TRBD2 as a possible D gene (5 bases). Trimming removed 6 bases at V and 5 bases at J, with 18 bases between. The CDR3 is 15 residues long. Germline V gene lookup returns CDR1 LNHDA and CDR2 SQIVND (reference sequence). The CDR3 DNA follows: TGTGCCAGTAGCCTAGCCCCACGGACGGGAGATACGCAGTATTTT. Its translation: CASSLAPRTGDTQYF.

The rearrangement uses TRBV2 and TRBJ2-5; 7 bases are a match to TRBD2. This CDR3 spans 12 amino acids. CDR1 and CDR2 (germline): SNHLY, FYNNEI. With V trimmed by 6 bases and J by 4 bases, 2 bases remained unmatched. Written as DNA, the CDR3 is TGTGCCAGCAGGGCGGGAGCAGAGACCCAGTACTTC. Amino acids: CASRAGAETQYF.

The CDR3, as DNA: TGTGCCAGCACCTCCCGGGAAAATGAGCAGTTCTTC. This encodes CASTSRENEQFF. This chain uses TRBV7-9 with TRBJ2-1; D might be TRBD2 (5 bases). CDR1 is SEHNR, CDR2 FQNEAQ, per germline (reference sequence). The ends were cut back, 7 bases at V and 7 bases at J, with 11 bases in the middle. This CDR3 contains 12 residues.

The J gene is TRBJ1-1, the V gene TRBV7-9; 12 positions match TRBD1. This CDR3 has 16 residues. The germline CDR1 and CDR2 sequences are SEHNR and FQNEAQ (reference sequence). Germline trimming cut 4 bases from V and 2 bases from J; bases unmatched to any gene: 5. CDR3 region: CASSSGQGAGNTEAFF. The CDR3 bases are TGTGCCAGCAGCTCGGGACAGGGGGCTGGTAACACTGAAGCTTTCTTT.

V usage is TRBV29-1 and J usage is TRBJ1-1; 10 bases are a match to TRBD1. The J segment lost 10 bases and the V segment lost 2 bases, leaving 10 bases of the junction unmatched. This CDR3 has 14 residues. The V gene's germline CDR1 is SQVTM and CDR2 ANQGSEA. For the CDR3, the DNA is TGCAGCGTTGAACGCGGGACAGGGGCGACAGTAGCTTTCTTT. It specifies CSVERGTGATVAFF.

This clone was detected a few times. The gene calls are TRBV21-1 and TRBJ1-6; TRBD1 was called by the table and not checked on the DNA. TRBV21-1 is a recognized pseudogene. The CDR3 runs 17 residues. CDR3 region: CASSLGRDRDYNSPLHF. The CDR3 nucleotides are TGTGCCAGCAGCTTAGGCCGAGACAGGGATTATAATTCACCCCTCCACTTT.

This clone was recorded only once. CDR3 residues: CASSVRDTPTNEKLFF. DNA of the CDR3: TGTGCCAGCAGCGTCCGGGACACGCCAACTAATGAAAAACTGTTTTTT. The V gene is TRBV21-1, the J gene TRBJ1-4; the table gives TRBD1 as D, unverified against the DNA. TRBV21-1 is tagged as a pseudogene. This CDR3 is built from 16 residues.

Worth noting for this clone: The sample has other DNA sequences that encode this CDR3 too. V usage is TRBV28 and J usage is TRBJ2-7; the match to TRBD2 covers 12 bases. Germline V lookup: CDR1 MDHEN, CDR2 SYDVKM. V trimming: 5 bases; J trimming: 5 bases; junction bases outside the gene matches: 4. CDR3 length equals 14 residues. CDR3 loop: CASSPGLAGNEQYF. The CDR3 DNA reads TGTGCCAGCAGTCCCGGACTAGCGGGAAACGAGCAGTACTTC.

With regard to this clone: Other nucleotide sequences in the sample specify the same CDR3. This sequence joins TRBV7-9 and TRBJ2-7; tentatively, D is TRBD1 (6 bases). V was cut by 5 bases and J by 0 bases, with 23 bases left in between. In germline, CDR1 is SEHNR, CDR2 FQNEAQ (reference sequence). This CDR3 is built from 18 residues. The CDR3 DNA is TGTGCCAGCAGCCCATTCTCAAGGACAGACTTCCACTCCTACGAGCAGTACTTC. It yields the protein CASSPFSRTDFHSYEQYF.

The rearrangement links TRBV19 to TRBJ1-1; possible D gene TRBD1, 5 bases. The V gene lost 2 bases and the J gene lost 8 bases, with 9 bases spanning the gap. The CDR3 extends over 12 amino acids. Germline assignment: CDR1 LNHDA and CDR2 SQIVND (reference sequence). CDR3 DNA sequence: TGTGCCAGTAGTATAATCAAGGGGGAAGCTTTCTTT. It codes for CASSIIKGEAFF.

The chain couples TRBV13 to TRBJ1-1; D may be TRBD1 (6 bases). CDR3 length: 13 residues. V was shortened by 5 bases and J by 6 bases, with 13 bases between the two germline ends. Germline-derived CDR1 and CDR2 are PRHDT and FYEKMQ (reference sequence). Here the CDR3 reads CASSPKGGAEAFF. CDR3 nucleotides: TGTGCCAGCAGCCCTAAGGGGGGGGCTGAAGCTTTCTTT.

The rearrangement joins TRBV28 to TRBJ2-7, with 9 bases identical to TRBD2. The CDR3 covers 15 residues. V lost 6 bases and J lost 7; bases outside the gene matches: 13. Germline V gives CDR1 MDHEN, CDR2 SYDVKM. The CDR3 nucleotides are TGTGCCAGCAGGCCACGGCGGGAGGGACCGAGGGAGCAGTACTTC. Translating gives CASRPRREGPREQYF.

The CDR3 loop is CASSLANGYEQYF. The CDR3 nucleotides read TGTGCCAGCAGCTTAGCTAACGGCTACGAGCAGTACTTC. The chain combines TRBV13 with TRBJ2-7, with D uncertain. The CDR3 has 13 residues. The V end lost 1 base, the J end lost 3 bases, and 7 bases lay between the germline ends. Germline CDR1 is PRHDT and CDR2 is FYEKMQ (reference sequence). Based on the CDR3 plus reference TRBV13 and TRBJ2-7, the full variable domain is AAGVIQSPRHLIKEKRETATLKCYPIPRHDTVYWYQQGPGQDPQFLISFYEKMQSDKGSIPDRFSAQQFSDYHSELNMSSLELGDSALYFCASSLANGYEQYFGPGTRLTVT.

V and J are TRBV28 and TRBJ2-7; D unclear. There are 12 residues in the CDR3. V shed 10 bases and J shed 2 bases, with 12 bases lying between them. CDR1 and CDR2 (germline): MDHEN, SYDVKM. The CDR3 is CATASSPYEQYF. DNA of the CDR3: TGTGCCACCGCCAGTTCCCCCTACGAGCAGTACTTC.

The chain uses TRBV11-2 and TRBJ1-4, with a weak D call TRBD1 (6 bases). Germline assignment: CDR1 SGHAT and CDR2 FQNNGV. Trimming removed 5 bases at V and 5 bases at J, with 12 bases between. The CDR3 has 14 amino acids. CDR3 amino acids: CASSRTVGNEKLFF. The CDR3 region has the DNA TGTGCCAGCAGCCGGACAGTTGGGAATGAAAAACTGTTTTTT.